Below, 15 T cell receptor beta chains from the same sample are listed, as sequenced in a study of T cell repertoires in cytomegalovirus infection. TCRdb passed the reads through MiXCR, listing each CDR3 protein once. The table records approximately 910,000 distinct CDR3 sequences, roughly 31% of them present only once. No antigen has been identified for these receptors. The source was cultured CD8+ T cells from PBMCs, collected from culture after CMV antigen stimulation. The receptors were gathered from a human donor in good health (CMV status not recorded). Some clones in this sample may be carry-over from other donors' samples.

This clonotype was picked up many times. V is TRBV7-8 and J is TRBJ1-6; D call uncertain. Germline CDR1 SGHVS, CDR2 FQNEAQ. CDR3 length: 16 amino acids. V lost 1 base, J lost 5 bases, and 12 bases lay in between. The CDR3 bases are TGTGCCAGCAGCTTAGAACGGTTTGGGAATAATTCACCCCTCCACTTT. Translated: CASSLERFGNNSPLHF.

In regard to this clonotype: Likely a read error: the CDR3 ends without its conserved phenylalanine or tryptophan. The J gene is TRBJ2-3, the V gene TRBV7-3; D gene unclear. In germline, CDR1 is SGHTA, CDR2 FQGTGA. Trimming removed 1 base at V and 6 bases at J, with 11 bases between. The CDR3 loop spans 14 amino acids. CDR3 amino acids: CASSLRISADTQYS. The CDR3 DNA sequence: TGTGCCAGCAGCTTAAGGATCTCGGCGGATACGCAGTATTCT.

This clonotype was counted only a few times. The chain recombines TRBV5-6 with TRBJ2-3; 12 nucleotides line up with TRBD2. Unmatched junction bases numbered 2, after V lost 4 bases and J lost 5 bases. Germline loops: CDR1 SGHDT, CDR2 YYEEEE. The CDR3 is 14 residues long. CDR3: CASSRLAGEDTQYF. In DNA form, the CDR3 reads TGTGCCAGCAGCAGACTAGCGGGGGAAGATACGCAGTATTTT.

With respect to this clonotype: An end of the junction differs from the germline gene, which may be a read error. The chain is built from TRBV5-4 and TRBJ2-3; no reliable D call. The CDR3 is 14 amino acids. Germline CDR1 reads SGHNT; CDR2 reads YYREEE (reference sequence). The CDR3 region has the DNA TGTGTCAGCAGCTTGGAACCAAACACAGATACGCAGTATTTT. Amino acids: CVSSLEPNTDTQYF.

This clonotype was counted only a few times. J is TRBJ1-3 and V is TRBV12-5; D is perhaps TRBD1 (6 bases). From germline, CDR1 is LGHNT and CDR2 FRNRAP. Trimming left V 5 bases short and J 0 bases short, with 11 bases between. CDR3 length equals 15 residues. CDR3 DNA: TGTGCTAGTGGTCCGGACAGTTTCTCTGGAAACACCATATATTTT. This encodes CASGPDSFSGNTIYF.

This clonotype was observed a few times. This chain joins TRBV12-3 or TRBV12-4 and TRBJ2-3; the D is unclear. The CDR3 is 13 amino acids. Trimming took off 1 base at V and 5 bases at J, with 7 bases between the two ends. The CDR3 loop is CASSLELKDTQYF. The CDR3 nucleotides read TGTGCCAGCAGTTTAGAATTAAAAGATACGCAGTATTTT.

This clonotype was counted between two and nine times. The chain carries TRBV11-2 and TRBJ2-6; 7 nucleotides match TRBD2. This CDR3 has 18 residues. V dropped 2 bases and J dropped 0; count of bases not matched to a gene: 7. Germline CDR1 and CDR2: SGHAT and FQNNGV. In DNA, the CDR3 is TGTGCCAGCAGCTTAAGGGACTATAATTTCTCTGGGGCCAACGTCCTGACTTTC. This encodes CASSLRDYNFSGANVLTF.

The V gene is TRBV6-2 or TRBV6-3, the J gene TRBJ1-5; D is undetermined. Germline V gives CDR1 MNHEY, CDR2 SVGEGT. CDR3 length: 15 amino acids. Deletions cut 7 bases from V and 1 base from J, with 14 bases between. The CDR3 sequence is CASTGREFSNQPQHF. Here the CDR3 DNA reads TGTGCCAGCACCGGACGGGAGTTCAGCAATCAGCCCCAGCATTTT.

V is TRBV7-9 and J is TRBJ1-1; no firm D call. The CDR3 consists of 13 residues. Between the trimmed V and J ends, which lost 5 bases and 1 base, there was a span of 8 bases. The germline V gene encodes CDR1 SEHNR and CDR2 FQNEAQ (reference sequence). This chain's CDR3 is CASSQHKNTEAFF. In nucleotides, the CDR3 is TGTGCCAGCAGCCAGCACAAGAACACTGAAGCTTTCTTT.

This clonotype has a handful of counts. The V gene is TRBV4-2, the J gene TRBJ2-6, with 10 nucleotides matching TRBD2. The CDR3 loop spans 20 amino acids. Germline loops: CDR1 LGHNA, CDR2 YNFKEQ. J lost 3 bases, V lost 4 bases, and 15 bases had no gene match. DNA for the CDR3: TGTGCCAGCAGCCTTTCCCTAGCGGGGGACCCGAGTGGTGGGGCCAACGTCCTGACTTTC. Translated, it gives CASSLSLAGDPSGGANVLTF.

This chain joins TRBV11-2 and TRBJ1-2; no reliable D call. The CDR3 is 15 amino acids. V dropped 0 bases and J dropped 6 bases, with 14 bases sitting between them. The germline V gene has CDR1 SGHAT and CDR2 FQNNGV. CDR3 nucleotide sequence: TGTGCCAGCAGCTTAGATCCTACAGCCAGCCATGGCTACACCTTC. Translating gives CASSLDPTASHGYTF.

The rearrangement uses TRBV6-6 and TRBJ1-1; 7 nucleotides align to TRBD1. The junction had 4 bases not matched to a gene; V was cut back by 0 bases and J by 9 bases. The CDR3 length is 13 residues. Germline CDR1 MNHNY, CDR2 SVGAGI (reference sequence). In DNA form, the CDR3 reads TGTGCCAGCAGTTACTCGAGAGGGGGCAAAGCTTTCTTT. Protein product: CASSYSRGGKAFF.

The chain couples TRBV6-1 to TRBJ1-5, with TRBD1 matching 7 bases. Germline CDR1 and CDR2: MNHNS and SASEGT. The V gene end was trimmed by 2 bases and the J gene end by 4 bases; junction bases not matched to a gene: 8. The CDR3 contains 16 residues. The CDR3 DNA reads TGTGCCAGCAGTGAACCGGCAGGGGGTTCAAATCAGCCCCAGCATTTT. It translates to CASSEPAGGSNQPQHF.

This clonotype was counted only a few times. This chain connects TRBV24-1 to TRBJ2-1; 7 bases are a match to TRBD2. The CDR3 totals 20 residues. The ends lost 4 bases at V and 3 bases at J; junction bases unmatched: 20. Germline V CDR1 and CDR2: KGHDR, SFDVKD. Written as DNA, the CDR3 is TGTGCCACCAGTGAGACGCACAGCGGGATTAGTCGAGGGGACTACAATGAGCAGTTCTTC. This gives the protein CATSETHSGISRGDYNEQFF.

V usage is TRBV9 and J usage is TRBJ2-7, with TRBD2 matching over 7 bases. Germline values: CDR1 SGDLS, CDR2 YYNGEE. The CDR3 extends over 14 amino acids. The trim removed 3 bases at V and 7 bases at J, leaving 10 bases unmatched. The CDR3 here is CASSAGGPSEEQYF. The CDR3 nucleotides read TGTGCCAGCAGCGCGGGGGGACCCTCAGAGGAGCAGTACTTC.